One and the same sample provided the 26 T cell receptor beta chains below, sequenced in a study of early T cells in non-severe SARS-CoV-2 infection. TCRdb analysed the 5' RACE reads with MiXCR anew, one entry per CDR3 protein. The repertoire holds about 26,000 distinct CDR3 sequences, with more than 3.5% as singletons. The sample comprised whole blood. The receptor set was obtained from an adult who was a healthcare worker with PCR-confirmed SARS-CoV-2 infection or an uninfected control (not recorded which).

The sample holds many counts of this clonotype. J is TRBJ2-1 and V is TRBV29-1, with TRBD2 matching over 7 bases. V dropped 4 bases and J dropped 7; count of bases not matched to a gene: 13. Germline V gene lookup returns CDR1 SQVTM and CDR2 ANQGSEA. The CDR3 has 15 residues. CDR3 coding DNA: TGCAGCGTTGCAGACGGGAGGCTCCTACGGAATGAGCAGTTCTTC. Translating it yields CSVADGRLLRNEQFF.

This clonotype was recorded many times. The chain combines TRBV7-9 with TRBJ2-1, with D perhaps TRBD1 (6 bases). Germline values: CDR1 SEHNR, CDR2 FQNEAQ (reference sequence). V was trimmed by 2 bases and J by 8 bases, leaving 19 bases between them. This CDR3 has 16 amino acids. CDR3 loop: CASSLSRDITGDEQFF. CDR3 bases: TGTGCCAGCAGCTTAAGCCGGGACATAACAGGCGATGAGCAGTTCTTC.

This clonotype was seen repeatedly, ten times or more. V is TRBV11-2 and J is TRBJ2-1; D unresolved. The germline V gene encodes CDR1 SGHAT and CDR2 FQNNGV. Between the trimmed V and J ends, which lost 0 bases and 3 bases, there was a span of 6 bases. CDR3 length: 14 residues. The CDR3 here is CASSLEVSYNEQFF. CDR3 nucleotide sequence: TGTGCCAGCAGCTTAGAAGTCAGCTACAATGAGCAGTTCTTC. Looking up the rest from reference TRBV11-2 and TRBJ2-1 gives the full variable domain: EAGVAQSPRYKIIEKRQSVAFWCNPISGHATLYWYQQILGQGPKLLIQFQNNGVVDDSQLPKDRFSAERLKGVDSTLKIQPAKLEDSAVYLCASSLEVSYNEQFFGPGTRLTVL.

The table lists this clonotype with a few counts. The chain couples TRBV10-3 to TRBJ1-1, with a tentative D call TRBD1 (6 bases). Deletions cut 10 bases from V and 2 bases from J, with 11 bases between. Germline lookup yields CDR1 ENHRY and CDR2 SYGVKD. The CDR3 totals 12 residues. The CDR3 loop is CASTQGNTEAFF. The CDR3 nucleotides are TGTGCCAGTACACAGGGAAACACTGAAGCTTTCTTT.

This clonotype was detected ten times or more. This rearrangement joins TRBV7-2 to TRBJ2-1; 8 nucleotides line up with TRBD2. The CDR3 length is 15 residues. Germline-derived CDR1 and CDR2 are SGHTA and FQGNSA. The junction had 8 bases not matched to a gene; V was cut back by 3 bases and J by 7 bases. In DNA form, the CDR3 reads TGTGCCAGCAGCTTTGGGGGGACTAGAGGGAATGAGCAGTTCTTC. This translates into CASSFGGTRGNEQFF. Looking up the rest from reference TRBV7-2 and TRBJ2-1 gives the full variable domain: GAGVSQSPSNKVTEKGKDVELRCDPISGHTALYWYRQSLGQGLEFLIYFQGNSAPDKSGLPSDRFSAERTGGSVSTLTIQRTQQEDSAVYLCASSFGGTRGNEQFFGPGTRLTVL.

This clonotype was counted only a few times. The CDR3 DNA reads TGCGCCAGCAGCCAAACGCTAGGGGCCAACGTCCTGACTTTC. Translating gives CASSQTLGANVLTF. This chain joins TRBV4-3 and TRBJ2-6; unclear D gene. V lost 2 bases, J lost 4 bases, and 6 bases lay in between. Looked up from germline, CDR1 is LGHNA and CDR2 is YSLEER. This CDR3 spans 14 amino acids.

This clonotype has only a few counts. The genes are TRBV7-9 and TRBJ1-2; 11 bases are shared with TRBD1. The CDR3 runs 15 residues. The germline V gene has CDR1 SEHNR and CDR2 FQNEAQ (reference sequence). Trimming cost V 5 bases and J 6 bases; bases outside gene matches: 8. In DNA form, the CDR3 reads TGTGCCAGCAGCCCCGGGACAGGGGGAAGTGATGGCTACACCTTC. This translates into CASSPGTGGSDGYTF.

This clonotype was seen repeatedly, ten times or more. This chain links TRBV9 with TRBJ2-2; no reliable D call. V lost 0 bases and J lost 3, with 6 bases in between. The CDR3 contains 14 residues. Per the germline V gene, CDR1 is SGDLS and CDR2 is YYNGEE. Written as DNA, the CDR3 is TGTGCCAGCAGCGTAGAAATTTACACCGGGGAGCTGTTTTTT. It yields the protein CASSVEIYTGELFF.

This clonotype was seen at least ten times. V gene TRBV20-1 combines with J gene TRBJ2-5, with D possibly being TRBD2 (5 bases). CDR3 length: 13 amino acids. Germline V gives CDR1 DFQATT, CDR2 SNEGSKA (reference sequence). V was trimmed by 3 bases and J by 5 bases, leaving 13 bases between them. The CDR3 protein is CSARARVGETQYF. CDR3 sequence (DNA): TGCAGTGCTAGGGCGCGGGTCGGGGAGACCCAGTACTTC.

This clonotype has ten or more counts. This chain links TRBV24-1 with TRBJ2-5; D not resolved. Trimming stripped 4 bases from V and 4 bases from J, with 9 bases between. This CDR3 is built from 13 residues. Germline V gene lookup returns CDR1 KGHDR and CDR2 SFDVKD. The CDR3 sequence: CATSDPVLETQYF. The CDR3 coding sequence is TGTGCCACCAGTGACCCGGTTCTAGAGACCCAGTACTTC.

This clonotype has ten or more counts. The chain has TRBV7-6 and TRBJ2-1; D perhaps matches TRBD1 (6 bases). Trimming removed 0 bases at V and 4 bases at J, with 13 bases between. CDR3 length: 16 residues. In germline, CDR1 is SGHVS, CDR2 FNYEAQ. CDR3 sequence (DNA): TGTGCCAGCAGCTTAGCGGGGCAGGGGAATTACAATGAGCAGTTCTTC. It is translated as CASSLAGQGNYNEQFF.

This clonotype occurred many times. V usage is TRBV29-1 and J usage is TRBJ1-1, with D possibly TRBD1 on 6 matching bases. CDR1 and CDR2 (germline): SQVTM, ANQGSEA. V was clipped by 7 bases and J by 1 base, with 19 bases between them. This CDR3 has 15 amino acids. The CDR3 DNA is TGCAGCGCCCGTGGGGGGCAGGGACGGAACACTGAAGCTTTCTTT. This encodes CSARGGQGRNTEAFF. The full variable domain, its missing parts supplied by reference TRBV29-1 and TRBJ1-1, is SAVISQKPSRDICQRGTSLTIQCQVDSQVTMMFWYRQQPGQSLTLIATANQGSEATYESGFVIDKFPISRPNLTFSTLTVSNMSPEDSSIYLCSARGGQGRNTEAFFGQGTRLTVV.

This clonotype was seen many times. This CDR3 is CASSIIGGENSRNEQFF. The CDR3 DNA follows: TGTGCCAGCAGCATAATAGGGGGGGAGAATTCTCGCAATGAGCAGTTCTTC. The chain links TRBV7-3 to TRBJ2-1; tentative D call: TRBD2 (7 bases). The CDR3 is 17 amino acids. The V and J ends lost 5 bases and 6 bases respectively, with 23 bases between them. From germline, CDR1 is SGHTA and CDR2 FQGTGA.

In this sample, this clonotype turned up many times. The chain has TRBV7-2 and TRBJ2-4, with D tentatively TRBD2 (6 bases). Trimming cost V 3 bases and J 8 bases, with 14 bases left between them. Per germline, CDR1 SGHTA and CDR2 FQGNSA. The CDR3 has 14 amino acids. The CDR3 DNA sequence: TGTGCCAGCAGCTTGGAGGGTGGTGGTGACATTCAGTACTTC. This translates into CASSLEGGGDIQYF.

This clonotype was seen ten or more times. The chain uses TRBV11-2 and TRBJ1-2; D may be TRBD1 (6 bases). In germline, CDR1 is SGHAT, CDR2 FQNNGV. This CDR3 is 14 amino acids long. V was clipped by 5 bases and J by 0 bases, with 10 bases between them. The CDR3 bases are TGTGCCAGCAGCCAGGACAGAGCTAACTATGGCTACACCTTC. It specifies CASSQDRANYGYTF.

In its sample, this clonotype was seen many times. CDR3 DNA sequence: TGTGCCAGCAGCCGAAGTGTAGCGGGCCAAGGGGAGACCCAGTACTTC. It is translated as CASSRSVAGQGETQYF. The V and J genes are TRBV3-1 and TRBJ2-5, with TRBD2 matching over 7 bases. V shed 4 bases, J shed 5 bases, and the junction held 13 bases outside the gene matches. Per germline, CDR1 LGHDT and CDR2 YNNKEL (reference sequence). The CDR3 is made up of 16 amino acids.

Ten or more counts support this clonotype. The CDR3 loop reads CASSLSGRLYNEQFF. As DNA, the CDR3 is TGTGCCAGCAGCCTGAGCGGGAGGCTATACAATGAGCAGTTCTTC. This sequence joins TRBV13 and TRBJ2-1, with TRBD2 matching 9 bases. This CDR3 has 15 residues. With 5 bases clipped from V and 4 bases from J, the junction kept 6 bases outside the gene matches. Germline CDR1 is PRHDT and CDR2 is FYEKMQ (reference sequence).

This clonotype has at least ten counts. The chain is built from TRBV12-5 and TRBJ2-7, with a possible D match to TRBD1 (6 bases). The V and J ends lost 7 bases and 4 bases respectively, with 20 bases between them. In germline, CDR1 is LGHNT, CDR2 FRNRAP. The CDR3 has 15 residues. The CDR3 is CASDYEQGYGYEQYF. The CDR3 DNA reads TGTGCTAGTGACTATGAACAGGGTTACGGGTACGAGCAGTACTTC. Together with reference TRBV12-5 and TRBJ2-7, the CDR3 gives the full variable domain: DARVTQTPRHKVTEMGQEVTMRCQPILGHNTVFWYRQTMMQGLELLAYFRNRAPLDDSGMPKDRFSAEMPDATLATLKIQPSEPRDSAVYFCASDYEQGYGYEQYFGPGTRLTVT.

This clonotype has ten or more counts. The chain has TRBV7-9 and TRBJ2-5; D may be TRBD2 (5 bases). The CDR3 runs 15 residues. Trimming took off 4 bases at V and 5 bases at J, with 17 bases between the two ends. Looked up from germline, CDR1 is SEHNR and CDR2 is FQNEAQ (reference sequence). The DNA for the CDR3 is TGTGCCAGCAGCTGGACCGAGGGCGGAGGCGAGACCCAGTACTTC. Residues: CASSWTEGGGETQYF.

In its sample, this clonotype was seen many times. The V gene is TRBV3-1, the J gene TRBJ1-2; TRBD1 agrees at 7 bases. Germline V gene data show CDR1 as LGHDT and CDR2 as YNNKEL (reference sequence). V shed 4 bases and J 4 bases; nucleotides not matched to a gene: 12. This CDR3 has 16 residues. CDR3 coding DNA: TGTGCCAGCAGCCCGTCGGACAGGCTTTCAGGCTATGGCTACACCTTC. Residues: CASSPSDRLSGYGYTF.

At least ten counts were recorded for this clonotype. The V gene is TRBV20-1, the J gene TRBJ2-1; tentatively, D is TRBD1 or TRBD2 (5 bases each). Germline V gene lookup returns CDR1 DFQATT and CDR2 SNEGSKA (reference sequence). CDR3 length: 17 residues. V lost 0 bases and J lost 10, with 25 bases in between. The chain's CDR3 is CSAREPRAGALRWEQFF. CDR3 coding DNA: TGCAGTGCTAGAGAGCCCCGCGCCGGGGCTTTACGGTGGGAGCAGTTCTTC.

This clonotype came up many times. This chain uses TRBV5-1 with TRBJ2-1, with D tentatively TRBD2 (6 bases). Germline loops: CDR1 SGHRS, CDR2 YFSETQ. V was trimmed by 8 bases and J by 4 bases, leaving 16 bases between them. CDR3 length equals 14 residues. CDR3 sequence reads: CASTPGLGYNEQFF. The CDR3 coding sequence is TGCGCCAGTACCCCGGGACTTGGATACAATGAGCAGTTCTTC. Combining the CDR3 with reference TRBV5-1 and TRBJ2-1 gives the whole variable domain KAGVTQTPRYLIKTRGQQVTLSCSPISGHRSVSWYQQTPGQGLQFLFEYFSETQRNKGNFPGRFSGRQFSNSRSEMNVSTLELGDSALYLCASTPGLGYNEQFFGPGTRLTVL.

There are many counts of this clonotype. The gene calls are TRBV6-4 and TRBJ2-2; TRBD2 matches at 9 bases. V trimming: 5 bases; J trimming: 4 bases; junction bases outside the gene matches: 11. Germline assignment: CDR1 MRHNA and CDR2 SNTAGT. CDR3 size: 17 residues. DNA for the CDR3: TGTGCCAGCAGTCGAGATGCGGGAGGGCCGGCCACCGGGGAGCTGTTTTTT. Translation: CASSRDAGGPATGELFF.

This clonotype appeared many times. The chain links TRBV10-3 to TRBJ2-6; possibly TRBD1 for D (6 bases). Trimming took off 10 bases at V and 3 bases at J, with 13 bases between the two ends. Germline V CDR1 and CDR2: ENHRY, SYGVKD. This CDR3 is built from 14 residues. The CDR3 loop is CASLPGHGANVLTF. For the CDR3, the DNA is TGTGCCAGTTTACCGGGACATGGGGCCAACGTCCTGACTTTC.

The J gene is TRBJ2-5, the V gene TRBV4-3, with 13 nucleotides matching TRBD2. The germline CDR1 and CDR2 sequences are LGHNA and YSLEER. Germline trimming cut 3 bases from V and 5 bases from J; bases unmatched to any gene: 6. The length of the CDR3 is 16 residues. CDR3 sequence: CASSHGLAGDTETQYF. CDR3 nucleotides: TGCGCCAGCAGCCATGGACTAGCGGGAGATACGGAGACCCAGTACTTC.

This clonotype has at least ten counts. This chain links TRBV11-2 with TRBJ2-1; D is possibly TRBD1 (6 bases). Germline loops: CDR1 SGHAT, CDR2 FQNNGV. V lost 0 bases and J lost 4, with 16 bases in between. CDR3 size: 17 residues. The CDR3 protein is CASSLEGAPRLYNEQFF. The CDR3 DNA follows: TGTGCCAGCAGCTTAGAGGGGGCCCCCCGGCTATACAATGAGCAGTTCTTC.